This section outlines one T cell receptor (beta chain) sequence together with its context. The data derive from a study of T-cell memory formation after mild COVID-19. V was cut by 0 bases and J by 7 bases, with 12 bases left in between. CDR3 length equals 14 residues. Germline V gene lookup returns CDR1 ENHRY and CDR2 SYGVKD. In TCRdb, the 5' RACE reads were re-called with MiXCR into one record per CDR3 protein. The sample lists roughly 350,000 distinct CDR3 sequences, 25% to 30% seen once, with roughly 13% in the top ten. This rearrangement joins TRBV10-3 to TRBJ1-1; D is ambiguous. This receptor was obtained from an adult woman who had mild COVID-19 (a few samples of this study predate the infection). Cell type and time point are not known. The source material was PBMCs or a T cell subset sorted from them (not recorded which). CDR3 protein: CAISESPGSYEAFF. The CDR3 bases are TGTGCCATCAGTGAGTCCCCGGGGTCCTATGAAGCTTTCTTT.